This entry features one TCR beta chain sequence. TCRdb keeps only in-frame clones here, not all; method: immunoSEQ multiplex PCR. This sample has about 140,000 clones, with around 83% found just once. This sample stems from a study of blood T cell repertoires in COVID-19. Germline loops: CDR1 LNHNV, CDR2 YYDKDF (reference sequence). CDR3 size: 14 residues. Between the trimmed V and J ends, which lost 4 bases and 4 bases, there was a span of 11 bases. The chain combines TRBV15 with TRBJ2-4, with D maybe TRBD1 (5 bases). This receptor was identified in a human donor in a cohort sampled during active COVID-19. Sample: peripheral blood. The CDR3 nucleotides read TGTGCCACCAGCACCGACAGTACTAAAAACATTCAGTACTTC. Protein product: CATSTDSTKNIQYF.